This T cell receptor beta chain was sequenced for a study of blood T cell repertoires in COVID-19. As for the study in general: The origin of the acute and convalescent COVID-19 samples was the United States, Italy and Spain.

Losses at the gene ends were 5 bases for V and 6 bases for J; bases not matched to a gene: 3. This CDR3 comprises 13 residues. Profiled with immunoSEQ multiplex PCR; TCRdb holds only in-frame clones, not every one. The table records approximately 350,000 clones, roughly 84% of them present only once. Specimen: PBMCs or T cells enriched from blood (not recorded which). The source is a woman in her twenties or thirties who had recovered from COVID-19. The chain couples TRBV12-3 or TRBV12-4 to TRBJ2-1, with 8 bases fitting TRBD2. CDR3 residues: CASSATSANEQFF. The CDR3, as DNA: TGTGCCAGCAGTGCGACTAGCGCCAATGAGCAGTTCTTC.